Listed here are 5 T cell receptor beta chains from one sample, sequenced in a study of cytomegalovirus exposure and HLA in healthy donors. The protocol was immunoSEQ multiplex PCR, while the TCRdb copy is restricted to in-frame clones and leaves out a portion. The table shows a few hundred thousand clones, with 86% occurring only once. Sequencing used PBMCs. These receptor sequences come from a woman under 30 in good health and CMV-seronegative.

The chain links TRBV7-9 to TRBJ2-7, with TRBD1 identical over 9 bases. J lost 3 bases, V lost 0 bases, and 6 bases had no gene match. CDR3 size: 16 residues. Per germline, CDR1 SEHNR and CDR2 FQNEAQ (reference sequence). In DNA form, the CDR3 reads TGTGCCAGCAGCTTAGCGCTGACAGGGGGGCACTACGAGCAGTACTTC. Translation gives CASSLALTGGHYEQYF.

The genes are TRBV2 and TRBJ2-3; D may be TRBD2 (6 bases). Trimming removed 6 bases at V and 4 bases at J, with 14 bases between. This CDR3 has 14 amino acids. CDR1 and CDR2 from the germline V gene are SNHLY and FYNNEI. CDR3 sequence (DNA): TGTGCCAGCAGGATTGGAGGGGAAGCAGATACGCAGTATTTT. As protein: CASRIGGEADTQYF. Filled out from reference TRBV2 and TRBJ2-3, the complete variable domain reads EPEVTQTPSHQVTQMGQEVILRCVPISNHLYFYWYRQILGQKVEFLVSFYNNEISEKSEIFDDQFSVERPDGSNFTLKIRSTKLEDSAMYFCASRIGGEADTQYFGPGTRLTVL.

This sequence joins TRBV27 and TRBJ2-3, with D perhaps matching TRBD2 (6 bases). V was cut by 2 bases and J by 4 bases, with 10 bases left in between. Germline values: CDR1 MNHEY, CDR2 SMNVEV (reference sequence). The length of the CDR3 is 14 residues. This chain's CDR3 is CASSLGGAPDTQYF. The CDR3 bases are TGTGCCAGCAGTTTAGGAGGGGCCCCAGATACGCAGTATTTT.

This clone was detected a few times. The chain combines TRBV27 with TRBJ2-7; D uncertain. The ends were cut back, 2 bases at V and 0 bases at J, with 8 bases in the middle. This CDR3 is built from 14 residues. The germline V gene encodes CDR1 MNHEY and CDR2 SMNVEV (reference sequence). CDR3 in amino acids: CASSLTPDSYEQYF. DNA for the CDR3: TGTGCCAGCAGTTTAACCCCAGACTCCTACGAGCAGTACTTC.

V and J are TRBV5-1 and TRBJ2-7; D uncertain. This CDR3 region has 12 residues. Trimming left V 4 bases short and J 6 bases short, with 11 bases between. Germline values: CDR1 SGHRS, CDR2 YFSETQ. The CDR3 loop is CASSRTWSEQYF. CDR3 sequence (DNA): TGCGCCAGCAGCCGCACGTGGAGCGAGCAGTACTTC.